Below, 2 T cell receptor beta chains from the same sample are listed, as sequenced in a study of blood T cell repertoires in COVID-19. Measured with immunoSEQ multiplex PCR; TCRdb has only the in-frame clones, and not every one. The sample contains 50,000 to 70,000 clones, around 86% of which appear only once. The material sequenced was peripheral blood. The receptors were gathered from a human donor with active COVID-19. The donor label of this sample is uncertain.

The chain uses TRBV6-2 or TRBV6-3 and TRBJ1-1; 7 positions match TRBD1. The CDR3 has 14 amino acids. Germline CDR1 is MNHEY and CDR2 is SVGEGT. V shed 4 bases and J 2 bases; nucleotides not matched to a gene: 4. This CDR3 is CASSSTGFNTEAFF. In nucleotides, the CDR3 is TGTGCCAGCAGTTCGACAGGGTTCAACACTGAAGCTTTCTTT.

This chain uses TRBV9 with TRBJ2-3; 7 positions agree with TRBD2. CDR3 length: 13 residues. Germline CDR1 is SGDLS and CDR2 is YYNGEE. Germline trimming cut 4 bases from V and 6 bases from J; bases unmatched to any gene: 5. The CDR3 DNA sequence: TGTGCCAGCAGCCCTTCCGGGGGGGATACGCAGTATTTT. Protein: CASSPSGGDTQYF.